Detailed here is one TCR beta chain. Its antigen remains unidentified. These data come from a study of T cells in Graves' hyperthyroidism and ophthalmopathy. As for the study in general: It was at initial diagnosis, before any treatment, that peripheral blood was collected.

TCR beta CDR3 region amplification was performed from RNA transcripts. The HTBI primer set was used in a first-round RT-PCR of the TCR CDR3. Each CDR3 protein is one row after TCRdb ran MiXCR on the multiplex PCR reads. The profile shows around 690,000 distinct CDR3 sequences, less than 25% of them singletons. Whole-study findings and limits: Ophthalmopathy was distinguished from stable hyperthyroidism by 13 V-J signatures.

This CDR3 region has 15 residues. The V gene end was trimmed by 6 bases and the J gene end by 4 bases; junction bases not matched to a gene: 10. Per germline, CDR1 SNHLY and CDR2 FYNNEI. This sequence was found in a man aged 25-45 years with Graves' ophthalmopathy. Sequencing used blood. This chain uses TRBV2 with TRBJ1-2, with 8 bases identical to TRBD1. This CDR3 is CASSKTGEIFYGYTF. CDR3 sequence (DNA): TGTGCCAGCAGCAAGACAGGGGAGATCTTCTATGGCTACACCTTC.